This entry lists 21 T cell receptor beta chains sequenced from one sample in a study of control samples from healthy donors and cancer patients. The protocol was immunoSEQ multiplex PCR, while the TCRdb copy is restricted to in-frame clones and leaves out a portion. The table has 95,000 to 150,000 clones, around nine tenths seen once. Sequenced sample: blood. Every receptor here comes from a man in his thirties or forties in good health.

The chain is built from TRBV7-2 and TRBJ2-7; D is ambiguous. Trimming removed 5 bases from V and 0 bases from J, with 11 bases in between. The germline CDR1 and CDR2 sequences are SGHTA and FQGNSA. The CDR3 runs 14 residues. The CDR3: CASSPTDISYEQYF. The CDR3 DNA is TGTGCCAGCAGCCCTACAGACATCTCCTACGAGCAGTACTTC.

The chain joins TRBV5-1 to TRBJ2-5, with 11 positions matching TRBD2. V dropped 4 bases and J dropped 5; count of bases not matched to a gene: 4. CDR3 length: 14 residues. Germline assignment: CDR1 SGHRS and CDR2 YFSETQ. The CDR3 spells CASSPLAGDETQYF. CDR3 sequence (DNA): TGCGCCAGCAGCCCACTAGCGGGGGATGAGACCCAGTACTTC.

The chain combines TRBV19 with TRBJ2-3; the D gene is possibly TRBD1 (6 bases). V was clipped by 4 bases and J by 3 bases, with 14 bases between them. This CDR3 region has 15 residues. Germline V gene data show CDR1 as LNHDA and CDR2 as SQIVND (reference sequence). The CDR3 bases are TGTGCCAGTAGTACACAGGGCGGGTGGACAGATACGCAGTATTTT. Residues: CASSTQGGWTDTQYF. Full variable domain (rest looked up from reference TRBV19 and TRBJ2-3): DGGITQSPKYLFRKEGQNVTLSCEQNLNHDAMYWYRQDPGQGLRLIYYSQIVNDFQKGDIAEGYSVSREKKESFPLTVTSAQKNPTAFYLCASSTQGGWTDTQYFGPGTRLTVL.

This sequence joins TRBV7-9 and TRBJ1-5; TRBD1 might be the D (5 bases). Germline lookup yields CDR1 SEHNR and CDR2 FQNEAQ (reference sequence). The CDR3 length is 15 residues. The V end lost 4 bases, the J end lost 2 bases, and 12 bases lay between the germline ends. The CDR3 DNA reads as TGTGCCAGCAGCTGGGGGGGTTGGGGCAATCAGCCCCAGCATTTT. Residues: CASSWGGWGNQPQHF.

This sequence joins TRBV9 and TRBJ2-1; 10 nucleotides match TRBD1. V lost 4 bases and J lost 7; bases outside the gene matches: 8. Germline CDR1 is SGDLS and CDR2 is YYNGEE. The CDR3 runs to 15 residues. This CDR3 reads CASSPRQGARNEQFF. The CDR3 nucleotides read TGTGCCAGCAGCCCTCGACAGGGGGCCCGGAATGAGCAGTTCTTC.

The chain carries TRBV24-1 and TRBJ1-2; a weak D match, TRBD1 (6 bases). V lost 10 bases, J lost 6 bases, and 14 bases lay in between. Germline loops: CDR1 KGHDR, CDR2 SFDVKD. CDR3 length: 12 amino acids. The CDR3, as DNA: TGTGCCACGAGGGACACTAGCGATGGCTACACCTTC. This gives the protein CATRDTSDGYTF.

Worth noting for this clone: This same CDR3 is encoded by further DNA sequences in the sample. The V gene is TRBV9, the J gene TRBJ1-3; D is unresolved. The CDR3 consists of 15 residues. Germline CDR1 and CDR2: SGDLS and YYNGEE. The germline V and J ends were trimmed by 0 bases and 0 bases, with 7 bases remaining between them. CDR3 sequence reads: CASSVEGVSGNTIYF. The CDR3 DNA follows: TGTGCCAGCAGCGTAGAGGGAGTCTCTGGAAACACCATATATTTT.

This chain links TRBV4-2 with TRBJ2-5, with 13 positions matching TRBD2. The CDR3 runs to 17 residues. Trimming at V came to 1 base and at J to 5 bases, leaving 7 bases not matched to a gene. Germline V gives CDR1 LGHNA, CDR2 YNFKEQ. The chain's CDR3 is CASSQAKTSGGVETQYF. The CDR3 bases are TGTGCCAGCAGCCAAGCGAAAACTAGCGGGGGGGTCGAGACCCAGTACTTC.

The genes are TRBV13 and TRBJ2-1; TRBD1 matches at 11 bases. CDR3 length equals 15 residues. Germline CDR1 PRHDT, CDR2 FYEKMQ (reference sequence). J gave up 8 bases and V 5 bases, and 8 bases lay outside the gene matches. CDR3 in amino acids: CASSDRDRGFDEQFF. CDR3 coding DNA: TGTGCCAGCAGCGACCGGGACAGGGGGTTCGATGAGCAGTTCTTC.

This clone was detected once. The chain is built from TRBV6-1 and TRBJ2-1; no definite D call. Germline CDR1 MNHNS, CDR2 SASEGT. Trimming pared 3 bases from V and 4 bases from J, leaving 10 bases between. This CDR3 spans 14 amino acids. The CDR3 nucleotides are TGTGCCAGCAGTGAGGATACTCGGTACAATGAGCAGTTCTTC. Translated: CASSEDTRYNEQFF.

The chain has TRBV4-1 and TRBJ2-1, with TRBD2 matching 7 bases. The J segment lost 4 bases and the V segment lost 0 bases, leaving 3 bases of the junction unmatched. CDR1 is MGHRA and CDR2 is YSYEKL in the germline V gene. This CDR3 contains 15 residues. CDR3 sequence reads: CASSQDPGGYNEQFF. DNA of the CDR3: TGCGCCAGCAGCCAAGATCCGGGGGGATACAATGAGCAGTTCTTC.

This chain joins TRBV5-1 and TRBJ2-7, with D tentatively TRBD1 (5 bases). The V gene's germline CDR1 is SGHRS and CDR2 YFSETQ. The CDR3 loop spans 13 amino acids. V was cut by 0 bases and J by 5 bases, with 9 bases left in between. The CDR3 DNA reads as TGCGCCAGCAGCTTGGGTCTACAGGACGAGCAGTACTTC. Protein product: CASSLGLQDEQYF.

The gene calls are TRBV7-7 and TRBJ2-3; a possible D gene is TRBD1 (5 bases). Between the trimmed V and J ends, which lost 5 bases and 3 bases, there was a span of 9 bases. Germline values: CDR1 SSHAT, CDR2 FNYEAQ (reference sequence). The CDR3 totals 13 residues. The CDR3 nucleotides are TGTGCCAGCAGCGAGTCAGGGACAGATACGCAGTATTTT. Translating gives CASSESGTDTQYF.

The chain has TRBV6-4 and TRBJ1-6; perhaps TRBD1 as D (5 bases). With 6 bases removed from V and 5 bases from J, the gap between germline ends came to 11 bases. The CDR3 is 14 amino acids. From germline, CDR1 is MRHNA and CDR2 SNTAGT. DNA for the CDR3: TGTGCCAGCAGCCAGGGTCCCGATAATTCACCCCTCCACTTT. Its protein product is CASSQGPDNSPLHF.

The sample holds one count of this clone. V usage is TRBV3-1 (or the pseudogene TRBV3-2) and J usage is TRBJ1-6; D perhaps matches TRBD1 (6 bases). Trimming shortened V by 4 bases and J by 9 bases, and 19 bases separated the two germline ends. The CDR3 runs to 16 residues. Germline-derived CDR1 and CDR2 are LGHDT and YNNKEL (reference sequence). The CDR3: CASSLGAGVRSSPLHF. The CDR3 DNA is TGTGCCAGCAGCCTCGGGGCAGGGGTAAGGAGTTCACCCCTCCACTTT.

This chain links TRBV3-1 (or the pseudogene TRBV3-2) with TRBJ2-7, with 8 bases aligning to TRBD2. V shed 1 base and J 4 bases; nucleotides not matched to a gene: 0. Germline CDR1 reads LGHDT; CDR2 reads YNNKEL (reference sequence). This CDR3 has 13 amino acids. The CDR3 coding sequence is TGTGCCAGCAGCCAAGCGGGGGGGTACGAGCAGTACGTC. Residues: CASSQAGGYEQYV.

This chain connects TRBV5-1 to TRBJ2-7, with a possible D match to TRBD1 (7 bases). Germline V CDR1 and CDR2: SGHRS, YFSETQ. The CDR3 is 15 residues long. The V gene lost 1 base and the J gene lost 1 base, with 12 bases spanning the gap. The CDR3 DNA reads TGCGCCAGCAGCTTGATGGCAGGGGGGTCCTACGAGCAGTACTTC. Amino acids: CASSLMAGGSYEQYF.

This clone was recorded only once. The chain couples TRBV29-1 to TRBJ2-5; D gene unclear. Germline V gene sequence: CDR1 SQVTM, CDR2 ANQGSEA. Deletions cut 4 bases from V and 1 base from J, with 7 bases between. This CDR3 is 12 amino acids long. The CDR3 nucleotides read TGCAGCGTTGGCCGGATCCAAGAGACCCAGTACTTC. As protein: CSVGRIQETQYF.

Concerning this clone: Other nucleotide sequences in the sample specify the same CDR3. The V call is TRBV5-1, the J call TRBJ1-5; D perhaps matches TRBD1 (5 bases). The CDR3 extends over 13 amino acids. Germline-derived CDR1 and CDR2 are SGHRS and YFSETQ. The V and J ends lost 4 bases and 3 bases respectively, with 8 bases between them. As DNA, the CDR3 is TGCGCCAGCAGCCTAGGGGTCAATCAGCCCCAGCATTTT. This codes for CASSLGVNQPQHF.

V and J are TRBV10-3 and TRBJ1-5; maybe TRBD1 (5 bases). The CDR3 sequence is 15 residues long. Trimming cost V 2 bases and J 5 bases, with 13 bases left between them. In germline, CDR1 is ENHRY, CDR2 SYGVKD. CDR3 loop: CAISEGTRGHQPQHF. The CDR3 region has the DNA TGTGCCATCAGTGAGGGCACCCGGGGACATCAGCCCCAGCATTTT.

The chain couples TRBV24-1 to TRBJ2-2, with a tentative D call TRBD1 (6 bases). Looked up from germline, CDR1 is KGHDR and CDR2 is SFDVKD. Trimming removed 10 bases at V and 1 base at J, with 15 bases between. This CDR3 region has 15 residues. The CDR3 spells CATGELGQNTGELFF. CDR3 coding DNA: TGTGCCACTGGGGAACTGGGACAGAACACCGGGGAGCTGTTTTTT.